The 2 T cell receptor beta chains in this list originate from one sample, sequenced in a study of blood T cell repertoires in COVID-19. Some clones are missing from TCRdb's copy, which holds only in-frame ones; the method was immunoSEQ multiplex PCR. The sample has roughly 190,000 clones, 82% seen once; the top ten hold 7.8%. The material sequenced was peripheral blood. These receptors came from a woman aged 55-75 years with COVID-19, enrolled during active disease.

The chain links TRBV28 to TRBJ2-7; 11 nucleotides agree with TRBD2. V lost 7 bases, J lost 0 bases, and 8 bases stayed unmatched. Germline CDR1 reads MDHEN; CDR2 reads SYDVKM. The length of the CDR3 is 16 residues. The CDR3 sequence is CASNPSGRPDSYEQYF. The CDR3, as DNA: TGTGCCAGCAACCCTAGCGGGAGGCCCGACTCCTACGAGCAGTACTTC.

The gene calls are TRBV10-3 and TRBJ2-1, with TRBD2 matching 10 bases. Germline V gene data show CDR1 as ENHRY and CDR2 as SYGVKD. The CDR3 is 17 residues long. J gave up 7 bases and V 2 bases, and 11 bases lay outside the gene matches. The CDR3, as DNA: TGTGCCATCAGTGAGAAGGGAAAGCGGGGGGGCTATAATGAGCAGTTCTTC. This encodes CAISEKGKRGGYNEQFF.